This TCR beta chain was obtained from a study of T-cell reconstitution after alpha-beta-depleted transplantation in children. For TCRbeta, the library was prepared with unique molecular identifiers. Using its own MiXCR run on the PCR reads, TCRdb lists one record per CDR3 protein. Found here are around 580,000 distinct CDR3 sequences, about a quarter of them singletons; the top ten hold just over 35%. V lost 4 bases to trimming and J lost 6 bases, with 10 bases between them. The V gene's germline CDR1 is SGHRS and CDR2 YFSETQ. This CDR3 contains 12 residues. Turning to this clonotype: Its target is unknown.

Study-level results: Reportedly, alpha-beta T cells present about two months post-transplant originated from several hundred expanded clones of graft origin. Surviving recipient T cells and thymic progenitors accounted for the high day-60 TCRbeta diversity observed in some patients. By one year post-transplant, T-cell counts and diversity largely arose from T cells that were newly produced.

This chain uses TRBV5-1 with TRBJ1-1; D is perhaps TRBD1 (5 bases). The material was PBMCs, obtained before TCRalphabeta/CD19-depleted stem cell transplant. The sequence was collected from a boy under two years old with Wiskott-Aldrich syndrome, due to receive a stem cell transplant. In DNA, the CDR3 is TGCGCCAGCAGCCAGGGAGAGGCTGAAGCTTTCTTT. This codes for CASSQGEAEAFF.